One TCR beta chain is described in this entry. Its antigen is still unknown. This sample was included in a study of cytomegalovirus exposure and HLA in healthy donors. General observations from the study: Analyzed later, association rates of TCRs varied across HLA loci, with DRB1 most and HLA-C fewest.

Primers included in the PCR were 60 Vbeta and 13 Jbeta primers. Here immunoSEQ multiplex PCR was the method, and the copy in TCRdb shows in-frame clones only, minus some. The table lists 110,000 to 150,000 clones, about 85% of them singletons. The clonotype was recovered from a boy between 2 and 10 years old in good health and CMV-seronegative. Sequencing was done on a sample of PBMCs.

The CDR3 DNA reads as TGTGCCAGCATGAGGGTACACGAGCAGTACTTC. Amino acids: CASMRVHEQYF. The chain carries TRBV6-1 and TRBJ2-7; possible D gene TRBD2, 5 bases. The CDR3 is 11 amino acids. Germline-derived CDR1 and CDR2 are MNHNS and SASEGT. V was clipped by 7 bases and J by 5 bases, with 9 bases between them.